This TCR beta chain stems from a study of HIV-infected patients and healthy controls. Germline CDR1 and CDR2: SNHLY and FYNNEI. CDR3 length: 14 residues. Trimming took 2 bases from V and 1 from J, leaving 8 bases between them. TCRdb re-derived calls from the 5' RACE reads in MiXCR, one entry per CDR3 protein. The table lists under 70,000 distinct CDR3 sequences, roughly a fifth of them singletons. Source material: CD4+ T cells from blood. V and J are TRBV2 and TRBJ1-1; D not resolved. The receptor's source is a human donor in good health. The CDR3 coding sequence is TGTGCCAGCAGTGAAATGGCCAGGAACACTGAAGCTTTCTTT. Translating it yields CASSEMARNTEAFF.